The clone carrying this TCR beta chain occurred many times. This specimen comes from a study of breast tumors, draining lymph nodes, adjacent tissues. The lymph nodes were axillary draining lymph nodes from breast cancer patients. From germline, CDR1 is DFQATT and CDR2 SNEGSKA (reference sequence). The CDR3 loop spans 16 amino acids. J was trimmed by 0 bases and V by 6 bases; bases with no gene match: 13. TCRdb analysed the multiplex PCR reads with MiXCR anew, one entry per CDR3 protein. Here the sample spans about 150,000 distinct CDR3 sequences, 30% to 35% being singletons. This clonotype was sampled from a female donor with breast cancer. Some clones in this sample may be carry-over from other donors' samples. The specimen sequenced was axillary lymph node tissue. V and J are TRBV20-1 and TRBJ2-7; 8 nucleotides match TRBD2. CDR3 sequence: CSANPTSEGSSYEQYF. The CDR3, as DNA: TGCAGTGCCAACCCGACTAGCGAGGGTTCCTCCTACGAGCAGTACTTC.